Here is one TCR beta chain with its context. TCRdb re-analysed the RT-PCR reads in MiXCR, keeping a single row per CDR3 protein. Of about 680,000 distinct CDR3 sequences in the sample, 14% are singletons; the top ten hold about 3.9%. V lost 6 bases, J lost 0 bases, and 15 bases lay in between. Germline V lookup: CDR1 MNHEY, CDR2 SVGEGT. This CDR3 comprises 15 residues. The J gene is TRBJ2-7, the V gene TRBV6-2 or TRBV6-3, with unresolved D. This TCR was sampled from a female donor in good health, serving as a healthy control. The material sequenced was memory CD4+ T cells from blood. In DNA form, the CDR3 reads TGTGCCAGCAGGATGTTTCATCACCCCTCCTACGAGCAGTACTTC. It translates to CASRMFHHPSYEQYF.